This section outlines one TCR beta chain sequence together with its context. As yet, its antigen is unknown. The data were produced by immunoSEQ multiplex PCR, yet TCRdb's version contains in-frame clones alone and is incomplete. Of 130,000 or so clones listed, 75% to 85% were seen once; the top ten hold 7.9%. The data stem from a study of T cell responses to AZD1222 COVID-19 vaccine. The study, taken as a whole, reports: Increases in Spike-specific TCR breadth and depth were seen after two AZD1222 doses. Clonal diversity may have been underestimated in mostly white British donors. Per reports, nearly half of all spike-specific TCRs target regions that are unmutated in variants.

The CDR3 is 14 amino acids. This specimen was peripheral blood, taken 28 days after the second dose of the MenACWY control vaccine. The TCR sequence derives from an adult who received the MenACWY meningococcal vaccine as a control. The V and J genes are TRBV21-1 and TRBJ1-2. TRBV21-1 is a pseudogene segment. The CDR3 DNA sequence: TGTGCCAGCAGCAAAGCCGGGCGATTCTATGGCTACACCTTC. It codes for CASSKAGRFYGYTF.